The source of this TCR beta chain is a study of response to subunit inactivated influenza vaccine. The CDR3 length is 13 residues. Germline V gene sequence: CDR1 SGHTA, CDR2 FQGNSA. The V end was cut by 0 bases, the J end by 11 bases, with 10 bases between. From the RT-PCR reads, TCRdb called clonotypes with MiXCR, one entry per CDR3 protein. The table lists under 850,000 distinct CDR3 sequences, roughly 20% of them singletons. Broader study findings: Authors suggested each seasonal influenza vaccination recruits few new T cells.

Points on this clonotype: The antigen is undetermined.

Sequencing used PBMCs from blood, obtained more than 4 days after vaccination. This sequence originates from a man in his fifties or sixties who received an inactivated influenza vaccine. The J gene is TRBJ2-2, the V gene TRBV7-2; a possible D gene is TRBD1 (5 bases). CDR3 loop: CASSLAGRAELFF. CDR3 DNA sequence: TGTGCCAGCAGCTTAGCTGGCAGGGCCGAGCTGTTTTTT.